This T cell receptor beta chain stems from a study of blood T cells in healthy people across ages. There were healthy Caucasian individuals from Russia, aged roughly 6 to 90, serving as donors. The germline V and J ends were trimmed by 2 bases and 5 bases, with 6 bases remaining between them. Germline values: CDR1 MNHNY, CDR2 SVGAGI (reference sequence). The CDR3 length is 12 residues. This clonotype showed up just a few times. A sample-barcoded 5' primer and a J-beta primer mix were used in a second PCR of roughly 7 to 11 cycles. Using its own MiXCR run on the 5' RACE reads, TCRdb lists one record per CDR3 protein. The table includes 850,000 to 1,300,000 distinct CDR3 sequences, 45% detected once.

The genes are TRBV6-6 and TRBJ2-5; D call uncertain. The sample taken for sequencing was blood. The TCR originated in a woman aged 60-70 years in good health. Written as DNA, the CDR3 is TGTGCCAGCAGTTACCGCCGGGAGACCCAGTACTTC. This gives the protein CASSYRRETQYF.